The rows below give T cell receptor beta chains drawn from one sample of a study of T cell responses to AZD1222 COVID-19 vaccine. TCRdb's copy holds only in-frame clones and misses some; the assay was immunoSEQ multiplex PCR. The sample lists 90,000 to 100,000 clones; less than 85% were seen once. The sequences come from peripheral blood, collected 28 days after the second AZD1222 dose. These receptors originate from an adult who received the AZD1222 COVID-19 vaccine. Both conserved end residues are part of each CDR3. A D gene is named only where the DNA matches it firmly.

d_gene	v_gene	j_gene	CDR3nt	CDR3aa
.	TRBV6-2/TRBV6-3	TRBJ1-1	TGTGCCAGCAGCCCAGTCGCGTTGGGCACTGAAGCTTTCTTT	CASSPVALGTEAFF
.	TRBV9	TRBJ1-4	TGTGCCAGCAGCGTGAGCGGGGCTCCAAATGAAAAACTGTTTTTT	CASSVSGAPNEKLFF
.	TRBV30	TRBJ2-1	TGTGCCTGGACTCAAAGCCGGGGTGAGCAGTTCTTC	CAWTQSRGEQFF
TRBD2	TRBV30	TRBJ2-1	TGTGCCTGGAGTGTACTAGCGGGAGGGAGCAATGAGCAGTTCTTC	CAWSVLAGGSNEQFF
TRBD1	TRBV29-1	TRBJ1-2	TGCAGCGTTGAAGGGGCAAGGGACAGGGTGGATGGCTACACCTTC	CSVEGARDRVDGYTF
.	TRBV9	TRBJ2-7	TGTGCCAGCAGCGTGGACGGGTACGAGCAGTACTTC	CASSVDGYEQYF
.	TRBV11-2	TRBJ2-1	TGTGCCAGCAGCCCCGGGGTCACTAACTACAATGAGCAGTTCTTC	CASSPGVTNYNEQFF
.	TRBV4-3	TRBJ2-1	TGCGCCAGCAGCCTTGGCACTCCCGGAAGCTCCTACAATGAGCAGTTCTTC	CASSLGTPGSSYNEQFF
.	TRBV6-1	TRBJ2-7	TGTGCCAGCAGTGAAGGCGGGGACACTCTCCCCTACGAGCAGTACTTC	CASSEGGDTLPYEQYF
.	TRBV5-6	TRBJ2-7	TGTGCCAGCAGCTGGAGGGGTTACGAGCAGTACTTC	CASSWRGYEQYF
.	TRBV7-2	TRBJ2-7	TGTGCCAGCAGCTCGTGGGGGGCTAGCTCCTACGAGCAGTACTTC	CASSSWGASSYEQYF
TRBD2	TRBV7-9	TRBJ2-1	TGTGCCAGCAGCAAACTAGCGGGGGTCCCCTACAATGAGCAGTTCTTC	CASSKLAGVPYNEQFF
.	TRBV7-8	TRBJ2-2	TGTGCCAGCAGCCCCGCCGGCGGGGAGCTGTTTTTT	CASSPAGGELFF
TRBD1	TRBV7-9	TRBJ1-2	TGTGCCAGCAGCCCGACAGGGGGCACGTACTATGGCTACACCTTC	CASSPTGGTYYGYTF
TRBD2	TRBV30	TRBJ2-5	TGTGCCTGGAGTGGGACTAGTAGCGAGACCCAGTACTTC	CAWSGTSSETQYF
TRBD2	TRBV5-1	TRBJ2-5	TGCGCCAGCAGCTCCGGACTAGCGGGGGCCATACAAGAGACCCAGTACTTC	CASSSGLAGAIQETQYF
.	TRBV2	TRBJ1-2	TGTGCCAGCAGTGACCGGGGGCAGGGCTATGGCTACACCTTC	CASSDRGQGYGYTF
TRBD1	TRBV10-3	TRBJ1-2	TGTGCCATCACCAACCGGGACAGGGAAAGGAACTATGGCTACACCTTC	CAITNRDRERNYGYTF
.	TRBV11-2	TRBJ2-1	TGTGCCAGCAGCTTAGAGAATGAGCAGTTCTTC	CASSLENEQFF
TRBD2	TRBV5-1	TRBJ2-7	TGCGCCAGCAGCGCAAGCGGGGGGGCGTACGAGCAGTACTTC	CASSASGGAYEQYF
.	TRBV18	TRBJ1-1	TGTGCCAGCTCACCCCAAGGGTCGATGAACACTGAAGCTTTCTTT	CASSPQGSMNTEAFF
.	TRBV24-1	TRBJ2-5	TGTGCCACCAGTGATCCCACGGGGTGGCAAGAGACCCAGTACTTC	CATSDPTGWQETQYF
.	TRBV10-1	TRBJ2-1	TGCGCCAGCAGTGAGAACCCAGAGAACTACAATGAGCAGTTCTTC	CASSENPENYNEQFF
.	TRBV19	TRBJ2-7	TGTGCCAGTAGTGGGACTCAGGGAGATGGATACGAGCAGTACTTC	CASSGTQGDGYEQYF
TRBD1	TRBV5-6	TRBJ1-1	TGTGCCAGCAGCTGGGGGGCACAGGGGATCTCTGAAGCTTTCTTT	CASSWGAQGISEAFF
TRBD2	TRBV9	TRBJ2-3	TGTGCCAGCAGCGTAGAAGCGGGGGGGCTTGTAACAGATACGCAGTATTTT	CASSVEAGGLVTDTQYF
.	TRBV7-8	TRBJ2-7	TGTGCCAGCAGCCGGGATGGGGGCTACGAGCAGTACTTC	CASSRDGGYEQYF
.	TRBV5-1	TRBJ2-1	TGCGCCAGCAGCTCAGGTGAGGGCCGCTCCTACAATGAGCAGTTCTTC	CASSSGEGRSYNEQFF
.	TRBV27	TRBJ2-2	TGTGCCAGCAGTTTATCGAAAGACACCGGGGAGCTGTTTTTT	CASSLSKDTGELFF
TRBD1	TRBV13	TRBJ2-7	TGTGCCAGCAGCCCGCGGACAGGGGGCGACGAGCAGTACTTC	CASSPRTGGDEQYF